This is a list of T cell receptor beta chains from one sample in a study of CDR3 diversity in severe acne. TCRdb independently ran MiXCR on the PCR reads; one entry per CDR3 protein. The data show approximately 90,000 distinct CDR3 sequences, with around 54% seen just once and around a tenth held by the top ten. The sequenced material came from blood. The source is a male donor with severe acne vulgaris. CDR3s include the opening cysteine and the closing phenylalanine or tryptophan. Each record gives: D gene, J gene, V gene, clone size, CDR3 DNA, CDR3 protein. A D gene is named only where the DNA matches it firmly. Where a row states a size, it is once, few, many or the class of an expanded clone; other rows omit it.

D gene: TRBD1
J gene: TRBJ1-1
V gene: TRBV6-2/TRBV6-3
clone size: .
CDR3 DNA: TGTGCCAGCAGAACCGGGACAGGGTTGATTGAAGCTTTCTTT
CDR3 protein: CASRTGTGLIEAFF

D gene: TRBD1
J gene: TRBJ1-1
V gene: TRBV11-1
clone size: .
CDR3 DNA: TGTGCCAGCAGCTTGGGACAGTACCCCGTTTTCTTT
CDR3 protein: CASSLGQYPVFF

D gene: .
J gene: TRBJ1-3
V gene: TRBV11-2
clone size: .
CDR3 DNA: TGTGCCAGCAGTCCAGAGTACAGCTCTGGAAACACCATATATTTT
CDR3 protein: CASSPEYSSGNTIYF

D gene: .
J gene: TRBJ1-2
V gene: TRBV29-1
clone size: .
CDR3 DNA: TGCAGCGTTGAACTGGGGGCCCCCAACTATGGCTACACCTTC
CDR3 protein: CSVELGAPNYGYTF

D gene: .
J gene: TRBJ1-1
V gene: TRBV27
clone size: .
CDR3 DNA: TGTGCCAGCAGTTTAAGAGGGTTCCCTGGAAACACTGAAGCTTTCTTT
CDR3 protein: CASSLRGFPGNTEAFF

D gene: .
J gene: TRBJ2-7
V gene: TRBV20-1
clone size: once
CDR3 DNA: TGCAGTGCTAGACCACGGGACACCTACGAGCAGTACTTC
CDR3 protein: CSARPRDTYEQYF

D gene: .
J gene: TRBJ2-3
V gene: TRBV10-1
clone size: .
CDR3 DNA: TGCGCCAGCAGTGAAGGGACAAGGAGCACAGATACGCAGTATTTT
CDR3 protein: CASSEGTRSTDTQYF

D gene: TRBD2
J gene: TRBJ2-1
V gene: TRBV7-8
clone size: .
CDR3 DNA: TGTGCCAGCAGCTCCCTAGCGGGAGTACATGAGCAGTTCTTC
CDR3 protein: CASSSLAGVHEQFF

D gene: TRBD1
J gene: TRBJ1-5
V gene: TRBV5-6
clone size: many
CDR3 DNA: TGTGCCAGCAGCCCCGGGACAGAGGACCAGCCCCAGCATTTT
CDR3 protein: CASSPGTEDQPQHF

D gene: TRBD1
J gene: TRBJ1-1
V gene: TRBV20-1
clone size: .
CDR3 DNA: TGCAGTGCTATAGACAGGGGGCCGAACACTGAAGCTTTCTTT
CDR3 protein: CSAIDRGPNTEAFF

D gene: .
J gene: TRBJ2-3
V gene: TRBV6-4
clone size: medium-sized
CDR3 DNA: TGTGCCAGCAGTGACGGGACTGGCACAGATACGCAGTATTTT
CDR3 protein: CASSDGTGTDTQYF

D gene: TRBD1
J gene: TRBJ1-2
V gene: TRBV19
clone size: many
CDR3 DNA: TGTGCCAGTAGTTTTTCCGGGACAGCTAACTATGGCTACACCTTC
CDR3 protein: CASSFSGTANYGYTF

D gene: .
J gene: TRBJ2-1
V gene: TRBV19
clone size: many
CDR3 DNA: TGTGCCAGTAGTATAACTAGCACGAATGAGCAGTTCTTC
CDR3 protein: CASSITSTNEQFF

D gene: TRBD1
J gene: TRBJ1-2
V gene: TRBV6-1
clone size: .
CDR3 DNA: TGTGCCAGCAGTGAAATGGGGACAGACCTCTATGGCTACACCTTC
CDR3 protein: CASSEMGTDLYGYTF

D gene: .
J gene: TRBJ2-7
V gene: TRBV4-2
clone size: .
CDR3 DNA: TGTGCCAGCAGCCAAGATGGAAGCTCCTACGAGCAGTACTTC
CDR3 protein: CASSQDGSSYEQYF

D gene: TRBD2
J gene: TRBJ2-3
V gene: TRBV2
clone size: .
CDR3 DNA: TGTGCCAGCAGTTCCGGGACTAGCGGGAGAGTTACTAGCACAGATACGCAGTATTTT
CDR3 protein: CASSSGTSGRVTSTDTQYF

D gene: .
J gene: TRBJ2-7
V gene: TRBV10-1
clone size: many
CDR3 DNA: TGCGCCAGCAGTGACCAGGGTACAGCCTACGAGCAGTACTTC
CDR3 protein: CASSDQGTAYEQYF

D gene: TRBD2
J gene: TRBJ2-5
V gene: TRBV7-9
clone size: many
CDR3 DNA: TGTGCCAGCAGCTTAGGGACTAGCTGGCAAGAGACCCAGTACTTC
CDR3 protein: CASSLGTSWQETQYF

D gene: .
J gene: TRBJ1-1
V gene: TRBV20-1
clone size: many
CDR3 DNA: TGCAGTGCTAGCGACCGGCCGAGGGAAACTGAAGCTTTCTTT
CDR3 protein: CSASDRPRETEAFF

D gene: .
J gene: TRBJ2-7
V gene: TRBV2
clone size: .
CDR3 DNA: TGTGCCAGCAGGGGGCTCGAGCAGTACTTC
CDR3 protein: CASRGLEQYF

D gene: .
J gene: TRBJ2-7
V gene: TRBV9
clone size: once
CDR3 DNA: TGTGCCAGCAGCGTAACAGCAGAGAGCTCCTACGAGCAGTACTTC
CDR3 protein: CASSVTAESSYEQYF

D gene: .
J gene: TRBJ2-2
V gene: TRBV29-1
clone size: .
CDR3 DNA: TGCAGCGTTGGACGAGAGGACAGTACGGGGGAGCTGTTTTTT
CDR3 protein: CSVGREDSTGELFF

D gene: TRBD2
J gene: TRBJ2-7
V gene: TRBV2
clone size: .
CDR3 DNA: TGTGCCAGCAGGACGACTAGCGGGAGTTCAGGCGAGCAGTACTTC
CDR3 protein: CASRTTSGSSGEQYF

D gene: .
J gene: TRBJ1-2
V gene: TRBV13
clone size: .
CDR3 DNA: TGTGCCAGCAGCTTAGTCTCGGCAGCTAACTATGGCTACACCTTC
CDR3 protein: CASSLVSAANYGYTF

D gene: TRBD2
J gene: TRBJ2-3
V gene: TRBV7-9
clone size: .
CDR3 DNA: TGTGCCAGCAGCTTATCGACTAGCGGGACCACAGATACGCAGTATTTT
CDR3 protein: CASSLSTSGTTDTQYF

D gene: TRBD2
J gene: TRBJ2-1
V gene: TRBV6-5
clone size: many
CDR3 DNA: TGTGCCAGCACCAAGGCAAGGACTAGCGGGAGCAATGAGCAGTTCTTC
CDR3 protein: CASTKARTSGSNEQFF

D gene: .
J gene: TRBJ2-3
V gene: TRBV10-3
clone size: .
CDR3 DNA: TGTGCCACGGGGAGAGGGCTAGATCGAACAGATACGCAGTATTTT
CDR3 protein: CATGRGLDRTDTQYF

D gene: .
J gene: TRBJ1-5
V gene: TRBV19
clone size: .
CDR3 DNA: TGTGCCAGTAGTGCCTTTTTAAGCAATCAGCCCCAGCATTTT
CDR3 protein: CASSAFLSNQPQHF

D gene: TRBD2
J gene: TRBJ2-7
V gene: TRBV4-2
clone size: .
CDR3 DNA: TGTGCCAGCAGCCAAGACACTAGCGGAAGCTCCTACGAGCAGTACTTC
CDR3 protein: CASSQDTSGSSYEQYF

D gene: TRBD2
J gene: TRBJ2-1
V gene: TRBV15
clone size: .
CDR3 DNA: TGTGCCACCAGCACTGCATTGGGAGGGAGCTCCTACAATGAGCAGTTCTTC
CDR3 protein: CATSTALGGSSYNEQFF

D gene: .
J gene: TRBJ2-6
V gene: TRBV2
clone size: medium-sized
CDR3 DNA: TGTGCCAGCATTGGGTACACCAGACGGTCTGGGGCCAACGTCCTGACTTTC
CDR3 protein: CASIGYTRRSGANVLTF

D gene: .
J gene: TRBJ1-1
V gene: TRBV18
clone size: .
CDR3 DNA: TGTGCCAGCTCACCACCGGGTAGGAACACTGAAGCTTTCTTT
CDR3 protein: CASSPPGRNTEAFF

D gene: .
J gene: TRBJ2-7
V gene: TRBV10-3
clone size: .
CDR3 DNA: TGTGCCATCAGTGAAGGGCCGGGAGCGATCTCCTACGAGCAGTACTTC
CDR3 protein: CAISEGPGAISYEQYF

D gene: .
J gene: TRBJ1-5
V gene: TRBV30
clone size: many
CDR3 DNA: TGTGCCTGGAGTGTGGACACCCTCAATCAGCCCCAGCATTTT
CDR3 protein: CAWSVDTLNQPQHF

D gene: TRBD2
J gene: TRBJ2-3
V gene: TRBV4-2
clone size: .
CDR3 DNA: TGTGCCAGCAGCCTCCCCCCCCTCGGACTAGCGGAACCTAGCACAGATACGCAGTATTTT
CDR3 protein: CASSLPPLGLAEPSTDTQYF

D gene: .
J gene: TRBJ1-2
V gene: TRBV6-6
clone size: .
CDR3 DNA: TGTGCCAGCAGTTACTCGAATACTGTCTGGTATGGCTACACCTTC
CDR3 protein: CASSYSNTVWYGYTF

D gene: .
J gene: TRBJ2-4
V gene: TRBV7-6
clone size: .
CDR3 DNA: .
CDR3 protein: CASSHLDRGSYGYTFGSGNIQYF

D gene: TRBD1
J gene: TRBJ1-2
V gene: TRBV4-1
clone size: once
CDR3 DNA: TGCGCCAGCAGCCAGAACAGGGGGCATGGCTACACCTTC
CDR3 protein: CASSQNRGHGYTF

D gene: .
J gene: TRBJ2-7
V gene: TRBV6-1
clone size: many
CDR3 DNA: TGTGCCAGCACCAGCCCCCCCGGCACCTCTCGGGAGCAGTACTTC
CDR3 protein: CASTSPPGTSREQYF

D gene: .
J gene: TRBJ1-2
V gene: TRBV6-1
clone size: medium-sized
CDR3 DNA: TGTGCCAGTTACAGGGCGAGCTATGGCTACACCTTC
CDR3 protein: CASYRASYGYTF

D gene: .
J gene: TRBJ2-7
V gene: TRBV27
clone size: .
CDR3 DNA: TGTGCCAGCAGAGGGCCACTAGCCTACGAGCAGTACTTC
CDR3 protein: CASRGPLAYEQYF

D gene: TRBD2
J gene: TRBJ2-1
V gene: TRBV25-1
clone size: many
CDR3 DNA: TGTGCCAGCAGCGACCTAGCGGGAGATGTCGATGAGCAGTTCTTC
CDR3 protein: CASSDLAGDVDEQFF

D gene: TRBD2
J gene: TRBJ2-7
V gene: TRBV6-5
clone size: few
CDR3 DNA: TGTGCCAGCAGTGTCACTAGCGGGGCCGTCTCCTACGAGCAGTACTTC
CDR3 protein: CASSVTSGAVSYEQYF

D gene: .
J gene: TRBJ1-6
V gene: TRBV5-5
clone size: .
CDR3 DNA: TGTGCCAGCAGCTACGGACAGTCTTCACCCCTCCACTTT
CDR3 protein: CASSYGQSSPLHF

D gene: TRBD2
J gene: TRBJ2-3
V gene: TRBV5-5
clone size: .
CDR3 DNA: TGTGCCAGCAGCCGGGCAGGGGTAGCGGGGTATACGCAGTATTTT
CDR3 protein: CASSRAGVAGYTQYF

D gene: .
J gene: TRBJ2-3
V gene: TRBV7-2
clone size: .
CDR3 DNA: TGTGCCAGCAGCTTGAGACGGGCGGCAGATACGCAGTATTTT
CDR3 protein: CASSLRRAADTQYF

D gene: TRBD2
J gene: TRBJ2-7
V gene: TRBV25-1
clone size: .
CDR3 DNA: TGTGCCAGCAGTCCGGGACTAGCGGGAGCCTACGAGCAGTACTTC
CDR3 protein: CASSPGLAGAYEQYF

D gene: .
J gene: TRBJ1-4
V gene: TRBV7-2
clone size: .
CDR3 DNA: TGTGCCAGCAGCTTAGTACCGACAGAAAATGAAAAACTGTTTTTT
CDR3 protein: CASSLVPTENEKLFF